These T cell receptor beta chains were read from a single sample in a study of identical twins. TCRdb reprocessed the 5' RACE reads with MiXCR, giving one entry per CDR3 protein. Of approximately 1.8 million distinct CDR3 sequences in the sample, under 35% were seen once. Sequenced input: cord blood. These receptors all come from a newborn girl in good health. Both conserved end residues are part of each CDR3. Fields, in order: clone size, D gene, V gene, J gene, CDR3 length, CDR3 DNA, CDR3 protein. The D gene is left open where the match is weak. Clone size is given for some rows only: seen once, a few or many times, or a class if the clone is expanded.

size: -
D: -
V: TRBV28
J: TRBJ2-7
length: 13
DNA: TGTGCCAGCAGAATAAACAGGGACTACGAGCAGTACTTC
CDR3: CASRINRDYEQYF

size: few
D: -
V: TRBV20-1
J: TRBJ2-1
length: 15
DNA: TGCAGTGCTAGATTCGGCCCCCGGCCCAACAATGAGCAGTTCTTC
CDR3: CSARFGPRPNNEQFF

size: -
D: -
V: TRBV10-3
J: TRBJ2-3
length: 15
DNA: TGTGCCATCATGGGGGGCACCCAACTCACAGATACGCAGTATTTT
CDR3: CAIMGGTQLTDTQYF

size: many
D: -
V: TRBV6-1
J: TRBJ1-1
length: 13
DNA: TGTGCCAGCAGTGAATTAGGGGGCACTGAAGCTTTCTTT
CDR3: CASSELGGTEAFF

size: -
D: TRBD2
V: TRBV29-1
J: TRBJ2-1
length: 14
DNA: TGCAGCGCGGCTGGGGGGGGCTCCTACAATGAGCAGTTCTTC
CDR3: CSAAGGGSYNEQFF

size: -
D: TRBD2
V: TRBV2
J: TRBJ2-7
length: 15
DNA: TGTGCCAGCAGTCATATAGCGGGGGGCCTCTACGAGCAGTACTTC
CDR3: CASSHIAGGLYEQYF

size: -
D: TRBD2
V: TRBV11-2
J: TRBJ2-1
length: 15
DNA: TGTGCCAGCAGCCGACCTAGCGGGAGGGCCAATGAGCAGTTCTTC
CDR3: CASSRPSGRANEQFF

size: -
D: TRBD2
V: TRBV7-8
J: TRBJ2-4
length: 17
DNA: TGTGCCAGCAGCTTAGCTCGCCTAGCGGGCTCCAAAAACATTCAGTACTTC
CDR3: CASSLARLAGSKNIQYF

size: few
D: -
V: TRBV21-1
J: TRBJ2-5
length: 14
DNA: TGTGCCAGCAGCAAGGCGACGGAACAAGAGACCCAGTACTTC
CDR3: CASSKATEQETQYF

size: many
D: -
V: TRBV25-1
J: TRBJ1-2
length: 12
DNA: TGTGCCAGCAGTGAACTGTTGGGAGGCTACACCTTC
CDR3: CASSELLGGYTF

size: -
D: -
V: TRBV20-1
J: TRBJ1-6
length: 16
DNA: TGCAGTGCTAGTCTATTGGCAGGGGCGAATAATTCACCCCTCCACTTT
CDR3: CSASLLAGANNSPLHF

size: -
D: TRBD2
V: TRBV28
J: TRBJ2-5
length: 17
DNA: TGTGCCAGCAGCCTCGGTTTTTCTCGGGAGGCAAGCAATGAGCAGTACTTC
CDR3: CASSLGFSREASNEQYF

size: few
D: -
V: TRBV20-1
J: TRBJ2-1
length: 14
DNA: TGCAGTGCCCGCGAGGTACAGGCTGGCAATGAGCAGTTCTTC
CDR3: CSAREVQAGNEQFF

size: few
D: TRBD1
V: TRBV5-1
J: TRBJ2-1
length: 15
DNA: TGCGCCAGCAGCCACCGGGACAGGGGGCGTGATGAGCAGTTCTTC
CDR3: CASSHRDRGRDEQFF

size: -
D: -
V: TRBV6-5
J: TRBJ2-3
length: 15
DNA: TGTGCCAGCAGTTACGGCGTAGTCGACCCAGATACGCAGTATTTT
CDR3: CASSYGVVDPDTQYF

size: -
D: -
V: TRBV28
J: TRBJ2-7
length: 11
DNA: TGTGCCAGCAGTTTACGCTGGGAGCAGTACTTC
CDR3: CASSLRWEQYF

size: -
D: -
V: TRBV20-1
J: TRBJ1-4
length: 13
DNA: TGCAGTGCTAGAGTGAGCGGACAGAAAAAACTGTTTTTT
CDR3: CSARVSGQKKLFF

size: -
D: TRBD2
V: TRBV6-6
J: TRBJ2-7
length: 15
DNA: TGTGCCAGCAGTTATTTTGCGGGGGGGACCTACGAGCAGTACTTC
CDR3: CASSYFAGGTYEQYF

size: few
D: TRBD2
V: TRBV14
J: TRBJ2-7
length: 16
DNA: TGTGCCAGCAGCCAAGCCGGGACTAGCGGGGCGAATGAGCAGTACTTC
CDR3: CASSQAGTSGANEQYF

size: few
D: TRBD2
V: TRBV27
J: TRBJ2-7
length: 14
DNA: TGTGCCAGCAGCCCGGGGAGGGTTCTGTACGAGCAGTACTTC
CDR3: CASSPGRVLYEQYF

size: few
D: -
V: TRBV21-1
J: TRBJ2-1
length: 16
DNA: TGTGCCAGCAGCAAAGCCCGGGACTATGACTACAATGAGCAGTTCTTC
CDR3: CASSKARDYDYNEQFF

size: few
D: TRBD1
V: TRBV5-1
J: TRBJ2-7
length: 16
DNA: TGCGCCAGCAGCTTTATGAGGCGACAGGGGGGATGGGAGCAGTACTTC
CDR3: CASSFMRRQGGWEQYF

size: -
D: TRBD2
V: TRBV10-3
J: TRBJ2-5
length: 16
DNA: TGTGCCACCAGTGGACTAGCGGGAGGGCAACAAGAGACCCAGTACTTC
CDR3: CATSGLAGGQQETQYF

size: many
D: -
V: TRBV2
J: TRBJ2-1
length: 14
DNA: TGTGCCAGCAGTGACGGGAGCTCCTACAATGAGCAGTTCTTC
CDR3: CASSDGSSYNEQFF

size: few
D: -
V: TRBV11-2
J: TRBJ2-7
length: 16
DNA: TGTGCCAGCAGCTTAATCCGACCCGGACTATCCTACGAGCAGTACTTC
CDR3: CASSLIRPGLSYEQYF

size: -
D: -
V: TRBV9
J: TRBJ2-5
length: 15
DNA: TGTGCCAGCAGCGTATCTCCCGGGGGACAAGAGACCCAGTACTTC
CDR3: CASSVSPGGQETQYF

size: few
D: TRBD1
V: TRBV7-9
J: TRBJ1-4
length: 15
DNA: TGTGCCAGCAGCGGGACAGATTCACCTAATGAAAAACTGTTTTTT
CDR3: CASSGTDSPNEKLFF

size: -
D: -
V: TRBV5-6
J: TRBJ2-7
length: 18
DNA: TGTGCCAGCAGCTCCCGAACGATCCAGGGATTCAGATCCTACGAGCAGTACTTC
CDR3: CASSSRTIQGFRSYEQYF

size: few
D: TRBD2
V: TRBV25-1
J: TRBJ2-1
length: 19
DNA: TGTGCCAGCAGCGACTACCCACTAGCGGGGGGGAGCTCCTACAATGAGCAGTTCTTC
CDR3: CASSDYPLAGGSSYNEQFF

size: -
D: TRBD1
V: TRBV5-1
J: TRBJ1-1
length: 15
DNA: TGCGCCAGCAGCATACTAGGACAGGGCAACACTGAAGCTTTCTTT
CDR3: CASSILGQGNTEAFF